These T cell receptor beta chains were read from a single sample in a study of cytomegalovirus exposure and HLA in healthy donors. The table came from immunoSEQ multiplex PCR; TCRdb's copy has only in-frame clones and leaves some out. The top ten clones hold approximately 5% of a sample with under 150,000 clones, about 80% of them seen once. What was sequenced was PBMCs. The receptor set was obtained from a woman younger than 45 in good health and CMV-seropositive. The CDR3 runs from the conserved cysteine through the conserved F or W. Each record gives: CDR3 length, clone size, V gene, J gene, CDR3 protein. Expanded clones get a size class; other rows say once, few or many, or leave the size out.

length: 17
size: -
V: TRBV28
J: TRBJ1-5
CDR3: CASSRTTLTGMGQPQHF

length: 13
size: few
V: TRBV7-2
J: TRBJ1-1
CDR3: CASSFGQTTEAFF

length: 15
size: -
V: TRBV7-9
J: TRBJ2-5
CDR3: CASSLGGAGGETQYF

length: 13
size: -
V: TRBV19
J: TRBJ1-5
CDR3: CASSNRVNQPQHF

length: 11
size: -
V: TRBV20-1
J: TRBJ2-3
CDR3: CRGDDGTGDNF

length: 13
size: -
V: TRBV10-3
J: TRBJ1-2
CDR3: CASRDRDLDGYTF

length: 13
size: few
V: TRBV6-1
J: TRBJ1-2
CDR3: CASTMTANYGYTF

length: 14
size: -
V: TRBV5-6
J: TRBJ1-1
CDR3: CASHRGASNTEAFF

length: 14
size: -
V: TRBV30
J: TRBJ2-1
CDR3: CASQRTGGYNEQFF

length: 15
size: -
V: TRBV6-1
J: TRBJ2-7
CDR3: CASSRTSGDYYEQYF

length: 12
size: few
V: TRBV9
J: TRBJ2-3
CDR3: CASSTTGDTQYF

length: 13
size: -
V: TRBV19
J: TRBJ1-1
CDR3: CASRNRGNTEAFF

length: 14
size: -
V: TRBV7-9
J: TRBJ2-7
CDR3: CASSLVRGGDEQYF

length: 15
size: -
V: TRBV29-1
J: TRBJ2-2
CDR3: CSVASRLAPTGELFF

length: 14
size: -
V: TRBV7-6
J: TRBJ2-5
CDR3: CASSLVSRQETQYF

length: 18
size: -
V: TRBV19
J: TRBJ1-5
CDR3: CASRTSGTGGVSNQPQHF